The 4 T cell receptor beta chains presented below share a single source sample, sequenced in a study of lymphopenia after photon versus proton radiotherapy. Assay used: immunoSEQ multiplex PCR; TCRdb lists only in-frame clones, some missing. The sample carries 150,000 or so clones, around 85% recorded once. Sequencing used peripheral blood, obtained from a patient treated with photon-based radiotherapy. The receptors were sampled from a man in his fifties or sixties with gastric cancer.

This clone was recorded once. This rearrangement joins TRBV18 to TRBJ1-2; TRBD1 is a possible D gene (6 bases). Trimming stripped 3 bases from V and 1 base from J, with 12 bases between. Germline V lookup: CDR1 KGHSH, CDR2 LQKENI. The CDR3 has 15 residues. In nucleotides, the CDR3 is TGTGCCAGCTCACCCTTAGACAGGAGTAACTATGGCTACACCTTC. It encodes CASSPLDRSNYGYTF.

This clone has only one observation. The gene calls are TRBV5-6 and TRBJ2-3; the D is unclear. This CDR3 comprises 14 residues. V lost 0 bases and J 3 bases, leaving 8 bases between the germline ends. CDR1 and CDR2 (germline): SGHDT, YYEEEE. CDR3 DNA sequence: TGTGCCAGCAGCTTGGTTTCCCGGACAGATACGCAGTATTTT. This encodes CASSLVSRTDTQYF.

The chain joins TRBV14 to TRBJ2-1, with D perhaps TRBD2 (7 bases). Trimming stripped 2 bases from V and 8 bases from J, with 10 bases between. This CDR3 region has 13 residues. Per the germline V gene, CDR1 is SGHDN and CDR2 is FVKESK. Here the CDR3 reads CASSQRGGDEQFF. CDR3 in DNA: TGTGCCAGCAGCCAAAGGGGGGGAGATGAGCAGTTCTTC.

The chain joins TRBV25-1 to TRBJ1-1, with TRBD1 matching over 12 bases. CDR3 size: 14 residues. The germline gives CDR1 MGHDK, CDR2 SYGVNS. The junction had 8 bases not matched to a gene; V was cut back by 4 bases and J by 11 bases. The CDR3, as DNA: TGTGCCAGCAGTGTACCCGGGGACAGGGGGCCCGCTTTCTTT. Translation: CASSVPGDRGPAFF.